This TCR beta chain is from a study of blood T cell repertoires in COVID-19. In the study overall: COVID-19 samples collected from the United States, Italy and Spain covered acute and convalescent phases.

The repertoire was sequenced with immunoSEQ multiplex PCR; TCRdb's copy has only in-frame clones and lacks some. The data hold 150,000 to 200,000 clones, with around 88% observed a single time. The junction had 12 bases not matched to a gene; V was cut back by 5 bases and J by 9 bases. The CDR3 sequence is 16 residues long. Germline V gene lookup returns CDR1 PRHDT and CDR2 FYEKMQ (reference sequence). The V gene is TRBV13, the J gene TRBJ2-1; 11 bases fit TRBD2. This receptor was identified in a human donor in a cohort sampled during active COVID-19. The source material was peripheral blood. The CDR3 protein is CASSHGPLAGVVEQFF. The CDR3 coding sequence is TGTGCCAGCAGCCATGGTCCACTAGCGGGAGTGGTTGAGCAGTTCTTC.